A selection of T cell receptor beta chains follows, all from one sample in a study of cytomegalovirus exposure and HLA in healthy donors. Sequencing used immunoSEQ multiplex PCR; TCRdb keeps in-frame clones, though not all of them. The sample has over 100,000 clones, around 73% seen once; the top ten hold around 7.7%. What was sequenced was PBMCs. The receptor source for this set is a man aged 40-49 years in good health and CMV-seronegative. CDR3s include the opening cysteine and the closing phenylalanine or tryptophan. The D gene is left open where the match is weak. Size tells how often a clone was seen (once, few, many) or the class of an expanded clone, and some rows leave it out.

>TRBJ1-5|TRBD1|TRBV10-3|-
TGTGCCAGTAGGGACAGGGGGACTGGTCAGCCCCAGCATTTT
CASRDRGTGQPQHF
>TRBJ1-1|-|TRBV5-1|few
TGCGCCAGCCTCGACGGAGAGGACACTGAAGCTTTCTTT
CASLDGEDTEAFF
>TRBJ2-3|TRBD2|TRBV7-2|-
TGTGCCAGCAGCCCTAGCGGGGTCACAGATACGCAGTATTTT
CASSPSGVTDTQYF
>TRBJ2-5|TRBD2|TRBV7-2|once
TGTGCCAGCACCGTCGGGACTAGCGGGGGAGGGACCCAGTACTTC
CASTVGTSGGGTQYF
>TRBJ1-2|-|TRBV15|-
TGTGCCACCAGCAGAGCTCGGGAAGCGGCCTATGGCTACACCTTC
CATSRAREAAYGYTF
>TRBJ2-3|TRBD2|TRBV6-4|-
TGTGCCAGCAGCGGAACCAGCGGGGGGACCACAGATACGCAGTATTTT
CASSGTSGGTTDTQYF
>TRBJ2-1|-|TRBV5-5|few
TGTGCCAGCAGCTTGATTTGGGGGCACAATGAGCAGTTCTTC
CASSLIWGHNEQFF
>TRBJ2-7|-|TRBV2|-
TGTGCCAGCAGTTTCGACAGCTCCTACGAGCAGTACTTC
CASSFDSSYEQYF
>TRBJ2-7|TRBD1|TRBV7-6|-
TGTGCCAGCAGCCCACTGGACAGGGCCTCCTACGAGCAGTACTTC
CASSPLDRASYEQYF
>TRBJ2-3|TRBD2|TRBV9|-
TGTGCCAGCAGCGAGCGACTAGCGGGGGGGAGGGCAGATACGCAGTATTTT
CASSERLAGGRADTQYF
>TRBJ1-5|TRBD1|TRBV28|-
TGTGCCAGCAGTCGGACAGGAGAAGTCAATCAGCCCCAGCATTTT
CASSRTGEVNQPQHF
>TRBJ2-1|TRBD2|TRBV6-5|-
TGTGCCAGCAGTGCCACTAGCGGGGGCAATGAGCAGTTCTTC
CASSATSGGNEQFF
>TRBJ2-5|-|TRBV19|-
TGTGCCAGTAGTATGGGCAGACAAGAGACCCAGTACTTC
CASSMGRQETQYF
>TRBJ1-5|-|TRBV5-5|few
TGTGCCAGCAGCTCCAATAGCAATCAGCCCCAGCATTTT
CASSSNSNQPQHF
>TRBJ2-7|-|TRBV25-1|-
TGTGCCAGCAGAGGGCAGGGCTACGAGCAGTACTTC
CASRGQGYEQYF
>TRBJ1-4|TRBD1|TRBV6-4|-
TGTGCCAGCAGTGATTCTTTCCGGGACAGGCCTCAACTCATGCTGTTTTTT
CASSDSFRDRPQLMLFF
>TRBJ1-1|TRBD1|TRBV5-1|once
TGCGCCAGCAGGCAAGTTGAACAGGGGTCCACTGAAGCTTTCTTT
CASRQVEQGSTEAFF
>TRBJ2-3|-|TRBV9|-
TGTGCCAGCAGCCCGAGGGGGGGAGGTGGAGATACGCAGTATTTT
CASSPRGGGGDTQYF
>TRBJ2-3|TRBD2|TRBV5-1|-
TGCGCCAGCAGCTCAGCGGGGAGCACAGATACGCAGTATTTT
CASSSAGSTDTQYF
>TRBJ2-1|-|TRBV9|once
TGTGCCAGCAGCGTAGATTTGAGCTCCTACAATGAGCAGTTCTTC
CASSVDLSSYNEQFF
>TRBJ2-1|-|TRBV7-9|-
TGTGCCAGCAGCGGCACAGGGCTGAATGAGCAGTTCTTC
CASSGTGLNEQFF
>TRBJ1-1|TRBD1|TRBV6-4|-
TGTGCCAGCAGTGACTCGGGGGCTCGACAGGGTTTAGGGAACACTGAAGCTTTCTTT
CASSDSGARQGLGNTEAFF
>TRBJ1-3|-|TRBV6-1|-
TGTGCCAGCTCGGAGGGCTACTCTGGAAACACCATATATTTT
CASSEGYSGNTIYF
>TRBJ1-2|-|TRBV28|few
TGTGCCAGCAGTTTCGGTAGAAAGTATGGCTACACCTTC
CASSFGRKYGYTF